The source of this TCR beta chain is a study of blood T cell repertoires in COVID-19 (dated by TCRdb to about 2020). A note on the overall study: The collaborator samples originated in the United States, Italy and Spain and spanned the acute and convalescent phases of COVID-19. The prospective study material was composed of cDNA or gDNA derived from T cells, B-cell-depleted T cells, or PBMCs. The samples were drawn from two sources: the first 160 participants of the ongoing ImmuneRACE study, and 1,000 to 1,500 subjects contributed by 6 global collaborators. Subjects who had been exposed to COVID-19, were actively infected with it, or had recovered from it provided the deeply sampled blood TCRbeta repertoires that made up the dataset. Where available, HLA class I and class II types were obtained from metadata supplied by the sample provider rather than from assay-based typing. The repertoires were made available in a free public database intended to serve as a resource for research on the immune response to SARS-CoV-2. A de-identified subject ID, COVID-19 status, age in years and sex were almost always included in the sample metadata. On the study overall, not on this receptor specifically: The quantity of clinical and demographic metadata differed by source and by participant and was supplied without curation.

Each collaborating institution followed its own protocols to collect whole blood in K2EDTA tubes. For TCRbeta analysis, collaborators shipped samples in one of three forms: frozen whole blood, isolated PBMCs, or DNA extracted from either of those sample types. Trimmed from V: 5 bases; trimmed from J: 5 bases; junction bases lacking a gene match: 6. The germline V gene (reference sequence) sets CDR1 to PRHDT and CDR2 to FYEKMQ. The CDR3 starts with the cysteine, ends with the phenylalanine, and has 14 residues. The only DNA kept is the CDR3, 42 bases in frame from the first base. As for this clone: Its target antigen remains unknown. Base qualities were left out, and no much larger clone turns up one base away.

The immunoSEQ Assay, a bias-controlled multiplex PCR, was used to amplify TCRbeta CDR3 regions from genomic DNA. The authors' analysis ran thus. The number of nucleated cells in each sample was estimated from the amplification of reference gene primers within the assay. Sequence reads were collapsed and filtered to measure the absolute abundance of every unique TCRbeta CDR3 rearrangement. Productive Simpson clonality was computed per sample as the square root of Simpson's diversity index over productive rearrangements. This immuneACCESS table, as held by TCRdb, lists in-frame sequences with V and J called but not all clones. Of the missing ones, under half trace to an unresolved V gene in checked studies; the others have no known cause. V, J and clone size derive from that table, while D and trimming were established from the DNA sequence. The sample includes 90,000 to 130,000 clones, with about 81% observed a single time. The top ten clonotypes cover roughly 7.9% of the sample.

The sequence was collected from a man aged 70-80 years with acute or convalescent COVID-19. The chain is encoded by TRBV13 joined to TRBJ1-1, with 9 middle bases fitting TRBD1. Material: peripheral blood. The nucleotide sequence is TGTGCCAGCAGCGCGGGGGACAGGGTGACTGAAGCTTTCTTT. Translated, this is CASSAGDRVTEAFF.